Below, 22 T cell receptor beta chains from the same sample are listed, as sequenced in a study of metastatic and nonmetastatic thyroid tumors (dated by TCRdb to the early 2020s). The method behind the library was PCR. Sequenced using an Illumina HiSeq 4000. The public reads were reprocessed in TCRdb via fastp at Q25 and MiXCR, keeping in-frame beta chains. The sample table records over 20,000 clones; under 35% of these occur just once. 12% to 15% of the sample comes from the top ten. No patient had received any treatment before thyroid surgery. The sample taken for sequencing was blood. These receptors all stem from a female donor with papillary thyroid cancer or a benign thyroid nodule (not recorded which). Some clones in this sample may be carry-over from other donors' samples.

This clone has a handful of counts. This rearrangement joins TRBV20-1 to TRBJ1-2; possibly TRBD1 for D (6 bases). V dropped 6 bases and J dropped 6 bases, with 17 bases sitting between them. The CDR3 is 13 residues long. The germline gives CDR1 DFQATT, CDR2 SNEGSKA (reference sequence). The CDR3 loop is CSAPLPGGHGYTF. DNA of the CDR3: TGCAGTGCACCACTACCGGGGGGCCATGGCTACACCTTC.

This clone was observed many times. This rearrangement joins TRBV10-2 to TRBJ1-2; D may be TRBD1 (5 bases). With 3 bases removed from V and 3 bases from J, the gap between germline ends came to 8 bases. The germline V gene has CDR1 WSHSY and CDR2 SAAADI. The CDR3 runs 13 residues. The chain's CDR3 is CASSDRDHYGYTF. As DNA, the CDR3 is TGCGCCAGCAGTGATAGGGACCACTATGGCTACACCTTC.

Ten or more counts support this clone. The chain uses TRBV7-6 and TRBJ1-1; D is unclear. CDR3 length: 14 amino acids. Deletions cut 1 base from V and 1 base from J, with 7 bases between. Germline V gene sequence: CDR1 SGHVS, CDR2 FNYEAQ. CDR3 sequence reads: CASSLGAGNTEAFF. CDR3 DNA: TGTGCCAGCAGCTTAGGGGCTGGGAACACTGAAGCTTTCTTT.

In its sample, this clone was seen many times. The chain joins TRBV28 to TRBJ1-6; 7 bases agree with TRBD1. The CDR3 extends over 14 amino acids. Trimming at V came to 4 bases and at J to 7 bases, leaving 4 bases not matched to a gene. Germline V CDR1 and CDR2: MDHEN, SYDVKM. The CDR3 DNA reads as TGTGCCAGCAGTTCCGGGACAGCAAATTCACCCCTCCACTTT. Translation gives CASSSGTANSPLHF.

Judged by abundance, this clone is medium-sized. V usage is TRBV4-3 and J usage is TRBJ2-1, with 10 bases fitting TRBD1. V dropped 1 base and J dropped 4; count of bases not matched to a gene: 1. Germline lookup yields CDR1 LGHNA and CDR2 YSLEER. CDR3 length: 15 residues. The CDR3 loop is CASSQGTGGYNEQFF. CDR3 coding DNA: TGCGCCAGCAGCCAAGGGACAGGGGGATACAATGAGCAGTTCTTC.

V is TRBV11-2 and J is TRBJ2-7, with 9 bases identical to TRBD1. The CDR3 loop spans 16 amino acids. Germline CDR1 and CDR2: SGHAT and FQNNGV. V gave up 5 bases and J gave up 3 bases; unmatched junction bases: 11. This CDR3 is CASSPRTGDSYYEQYF. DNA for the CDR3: TGTGCCAGCAGCCCCCGGACAGGGGACTCTTACTACGAGCAGTACTTC.

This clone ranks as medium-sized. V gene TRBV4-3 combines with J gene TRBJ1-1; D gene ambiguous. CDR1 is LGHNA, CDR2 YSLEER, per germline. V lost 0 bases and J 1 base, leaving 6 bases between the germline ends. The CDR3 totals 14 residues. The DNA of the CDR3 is TGCGCCAGCAGCCAAGAGGACTCGAACACTGAAGCTTTCTTT. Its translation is CASSQEDSNTEAFF.

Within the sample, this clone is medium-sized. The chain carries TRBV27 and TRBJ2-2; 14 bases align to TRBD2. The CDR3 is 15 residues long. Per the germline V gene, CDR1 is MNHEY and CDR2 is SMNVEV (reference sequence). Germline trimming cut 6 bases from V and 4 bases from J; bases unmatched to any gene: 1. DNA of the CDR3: TGTGCCAGCAGGGGGACTAGCGGGAGCACCGGGGAGCTGTTTTTT. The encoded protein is CASRGTSGSTGELFF.

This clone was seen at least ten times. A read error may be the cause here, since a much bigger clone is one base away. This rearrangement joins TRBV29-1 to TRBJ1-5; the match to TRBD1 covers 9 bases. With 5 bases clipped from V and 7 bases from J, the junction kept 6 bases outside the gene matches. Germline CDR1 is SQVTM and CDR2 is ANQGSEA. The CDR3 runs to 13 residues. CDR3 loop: CSVRQGGGQPQHF. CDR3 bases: TGCAGCGTTAGACAGGGGGGAGGCCAGCCCCAGCATTTT.

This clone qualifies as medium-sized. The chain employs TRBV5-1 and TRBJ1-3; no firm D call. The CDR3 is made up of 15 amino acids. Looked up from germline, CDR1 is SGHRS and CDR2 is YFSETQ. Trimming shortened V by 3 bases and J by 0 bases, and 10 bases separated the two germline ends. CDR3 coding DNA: TGCGCCAGCAGCTCAGCACTGTCCTCTGGAAACACCATATATTTT. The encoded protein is CASSSALSSGNTIYF.

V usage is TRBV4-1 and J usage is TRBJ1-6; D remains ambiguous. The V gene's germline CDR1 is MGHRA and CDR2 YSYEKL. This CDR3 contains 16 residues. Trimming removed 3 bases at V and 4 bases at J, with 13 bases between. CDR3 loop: CASSQHSHWYNSPLHF. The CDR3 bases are TGCGCCAGCAGCCAGCACTCCCATTGGTATAATTCACCCCTCCACTTT.

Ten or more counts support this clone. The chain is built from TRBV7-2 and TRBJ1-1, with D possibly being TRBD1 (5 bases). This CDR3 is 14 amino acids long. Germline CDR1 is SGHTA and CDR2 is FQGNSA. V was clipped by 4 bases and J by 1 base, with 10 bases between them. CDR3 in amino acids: CASSSGRENTEAFF. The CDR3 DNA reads TGTGCCAGCAGCTCGGGACGTGAGAACACTGAAGCTTTCTTT.

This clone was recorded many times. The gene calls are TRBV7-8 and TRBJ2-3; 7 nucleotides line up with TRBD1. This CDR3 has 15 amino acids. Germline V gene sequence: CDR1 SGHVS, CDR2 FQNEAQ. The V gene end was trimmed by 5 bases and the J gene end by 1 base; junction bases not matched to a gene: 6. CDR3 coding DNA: TGTGCCAGCAGCAAAAGGGACAGTGGCACAGATACGCAGTATTTT. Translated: CASSKRDSGTDTQYF.

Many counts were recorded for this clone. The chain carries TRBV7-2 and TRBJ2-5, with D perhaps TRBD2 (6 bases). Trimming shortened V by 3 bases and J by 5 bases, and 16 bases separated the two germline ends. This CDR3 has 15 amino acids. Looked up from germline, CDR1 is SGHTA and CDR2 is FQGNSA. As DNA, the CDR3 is TGTGCCAGCAGCTTCGGCGGGGCACTGGGGGAGACCCAGTACTTC. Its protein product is CASSFGGALGETQYF.

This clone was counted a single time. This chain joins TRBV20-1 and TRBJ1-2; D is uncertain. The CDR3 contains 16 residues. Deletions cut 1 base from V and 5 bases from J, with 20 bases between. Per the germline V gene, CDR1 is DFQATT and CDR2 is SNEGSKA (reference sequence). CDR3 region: CSARARLGRVWYGYTF. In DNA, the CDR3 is TGCAGTGCTAGAGCCCGTTTAGGAAGGGTGTGGTATGGCTACACCTTC.

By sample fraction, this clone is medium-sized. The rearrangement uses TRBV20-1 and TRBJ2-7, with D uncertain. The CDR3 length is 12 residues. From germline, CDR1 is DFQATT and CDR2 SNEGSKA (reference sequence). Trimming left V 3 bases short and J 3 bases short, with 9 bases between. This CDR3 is CSASEDGYEQYF. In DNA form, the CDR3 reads TGCAGTGCTAGCGAGGACGGCTACGAGCAGTACTTC.

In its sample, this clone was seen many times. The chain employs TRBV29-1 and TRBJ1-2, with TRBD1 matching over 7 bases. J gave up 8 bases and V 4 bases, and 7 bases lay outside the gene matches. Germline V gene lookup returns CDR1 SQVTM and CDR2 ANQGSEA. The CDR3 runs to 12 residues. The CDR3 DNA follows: TGCAGCGTTGTTGGGACAGTCGAGGGCTACACCTTC. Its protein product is CSVVGTVEGYTF.

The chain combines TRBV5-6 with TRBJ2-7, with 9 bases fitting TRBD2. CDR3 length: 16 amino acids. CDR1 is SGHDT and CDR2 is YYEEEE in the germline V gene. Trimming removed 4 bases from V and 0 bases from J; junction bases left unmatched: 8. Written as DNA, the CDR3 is TGTGCCAGCAGCCTCGGGACTAGCTTGAGCTCCTACGAGCAGTACTTC. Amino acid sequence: CASSLGTSLSSYEQYF.

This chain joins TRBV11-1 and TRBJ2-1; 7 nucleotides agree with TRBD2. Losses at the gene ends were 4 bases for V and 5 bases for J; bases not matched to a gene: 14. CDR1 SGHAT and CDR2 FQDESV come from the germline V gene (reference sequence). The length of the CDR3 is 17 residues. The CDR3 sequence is CASSSRGREDRDNEQFF. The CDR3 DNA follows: TGTGCCAGCAGCTCTCGGGGACGGGAGGACCGGGACAATGAGCAGTTCTTC.

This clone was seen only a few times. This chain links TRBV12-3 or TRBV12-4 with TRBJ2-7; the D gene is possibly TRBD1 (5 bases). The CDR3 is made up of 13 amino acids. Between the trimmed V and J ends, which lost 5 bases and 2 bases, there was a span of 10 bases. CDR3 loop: CASSPTDPYEQYF. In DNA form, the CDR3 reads TGTGCCAGCAGTCCGACAGACCCCTACGAGCAGTACTTC.

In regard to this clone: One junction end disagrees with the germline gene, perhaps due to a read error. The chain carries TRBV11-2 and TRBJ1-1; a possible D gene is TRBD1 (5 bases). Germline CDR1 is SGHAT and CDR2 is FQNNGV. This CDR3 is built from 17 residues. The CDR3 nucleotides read TGTGCTAGCAGCCGCCGGGAGGGGCGTATGACGAGCACTGAAGCTTTCTTT. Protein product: CASSRREGRMTSTEAFF.

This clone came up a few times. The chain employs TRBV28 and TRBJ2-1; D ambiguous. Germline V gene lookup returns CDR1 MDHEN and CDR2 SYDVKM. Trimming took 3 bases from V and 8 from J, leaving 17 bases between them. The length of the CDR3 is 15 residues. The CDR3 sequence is CASSFTGRVSHEQFF. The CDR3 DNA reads TGTGCCAGCAGTTTCACCGGCCGGGTGAGCCATGAGCAGTTCTTC.